This record concerns one T cell receptor (beta chain) sequence. Repertoires were generated with immunoSEQ multiplex PCR, while TCRdb's copy carries only in-frame clones and drops some. Of roughly 300,000 clones listed, around 87% are singletons. This record belongs to a study of blood T cell repertoires in COVID-19. This CDR3 is 16 amino acids long. The V end was cut by 4 bases, the J end by 8 bases, with 24 bases between. Looked up from germline, CDR1 is SGDLS and CDR2 is YYNGEE. V gene TRBV9 combines with J gene TRBJ1-2, with D perhaps TRBD1 (6 bases). The sequence was obtained from a woman in her forties who had recovered from COVID-19. Material: peripheral blood. The CDR3 region has the DNA TGTGCCAGCAGCAAGGGCAGGGGCCCGACCCTCGGCGGCTACACCTTC. Amino acid sequence: CASSKGRGPTLGGYTF.